This entry concerns a single T cell receptor (beta chain). The specificity of this receptor is unknown. Per-base qualities were not stored, and no clone one base away is much larger. TCRbeta CDR3 regions were amplified from genomic DNA by means of the immunoSEQ Assay, a bias-controlled multiplex PCR. In the original analysis: Nucleated cell counts per sample were estimated from amplification of reference gene primers within the assay. Sequence reads were collapsed and filtered to measure the absolute abundance of every unique TCRbeta CDR3 rearrangement. For each sample, productive Simpson clonality was calculated as the square root of Simpson's diversity index across productive rearrangements. TCRdb re-hosts the immuneACCESS table, in-frame sequences only. Its copies lack some clones; in the studies checked, an unresolved V gene accounts for under half of them, and the cause for the rest is not known. That table is the source of V, J and clone size, and D and trimming were worked out from the DNA. This sample gives 280,000 or so clones in total; around 88% of them show up just once. The ten largest clones take up 6% to 6.5% of the sample.

Participants in the prospective study were aged roughly 18 to 89 years, lived in 20 to 30 United States geographic areas, and enrolled through a virtual design. In the prospective study, cohorts were assigned on the basis of participant-reported clinical history obtained from a screening survey and a study questionnaire. ImmuneRACE Cohort 3 recovered participants were defined by two consecutive negative NP/OP PCR tests, healthcare professional clearance, or symptom resolution. In the prospective study, whole blood, serum and a nasopharyngeal or oropharyngeal swab were collected from each participant by mobile phlebotomists. Participants in the prospective study had the option to provide additional blood draws and questionnaires over an approximately two-month period. Blood samples from the prospective study were shipped frozen or at room temperature prior to DNA extraction. This specimen belongs to a study of blood T cell repertoires in COVID-19 (dated by TCRdb to the early 2020s). Background on the whole study: The collaborator samples originated in the United States, Italy and Spain and spanned the acute and convalescent phases of COVID-19. The material from the prospective study consisted of cDNA or gDNA derived from T cells, B-cell-depleted T cells, or PBMCs. Deeply sampled blood TCRbeta repertoires from subjects exposed to, actively infected with, or recovered from COVID-19 were included in the dataset. The repertoires were released in a freely available public database meant as a resource for research on the immune response to SARS-CoV-2. The samples were drawn from two sources: the first 160 participants of the ongoing ImmuneRACE study, and fewer than 1,500 subjects contributed by 6 global collaborators. A de-identified subject ID, COVID-19 status, age in years and sex were almost always included in the sample metadata. Where available, HLA class I and class II types were obtained from metadata supplied by the sample provider rather than from assay-based typing. The paper as a whole reports these results and caveats: The amount of clinical and demographic metadata varied by source and participant and was provided uncurated.

The CDR3 contains 15 residues, cysteine and phenylalanine counted. CDR3 DNA is the only sequence kept; it has 45 bases, read in frame from the first base. A distance of 11 bases separates the germline ends of V and J, which lose 2 bases and 2 bases respectively. For CDR1 and CDR2, the germline V gene lists SNHLY and FYNNEI. This receptor was obtained from a middle-aged woman who had recovered from COVID-19. Here the chain combines TRBV2 and TRBJ2-3; confidence is insufficient to name the D gene. Sequenced sample: PBMCs or T cells enriched from blood (not recorded which). The CDR3 protein sequence reads: CASSEQARVTDTQYF. The DNA sequence follows: TGTGCCAGCAGTGAACAAGCCCGGGTCACAGATACGCAGTATTTT.